This T cell receptor beta chain is from a study of T-cell reconstitution after alpha-beta-depleted transplantation in children. Study-wide findings and caveats: About two months after transplant, alpha-beta T cells reportedly came from several hundred expanded graft clones. Recipient T cells and thymic progenitors that survived gave rise to the high TCRbeta diversity observed at day 60 in some patients. When one year had passed after transplant, most T-cell counts and diversity came from newly produced T cells.

Germline CDR1 reads MGHRA; CDR2 reads YSYEKL. After removal of 2 bases from V and 4 bases from J, the junction contained 4 bases not matched to a gene. The CDR3 is 16 residues long. With respect to this clonotype: Its target is unknown.

The TCRbeta library incorporated unique molecular identifiers. Each CDR3 protein gets one entry after TCRdb re-called the PCR reads with MiXCR. This repertoire shows some 290,000 distinct CDR3 sequences, roughly 21% found once; its top ten account for roughly 11%. This chain connects TRBV4-1 to TRBJ2-1; 11 positions agree with TRBD2. The receptor was isolated from a male patient aged 5 to 17 who had a stem cell transplant for acute lymphoblastic leukemia, so the T cells may come from the graft donor. The input for sequencing was PBMCs, mostly from graft donor cells, taken 180 days after TCRalphabeta/CD19-depleted stem cell transplant. The CDR3 reads CASSQLRLAGYNEQFF. CDR3 in DNA: TGCGCCAGCAGCCAACTACGACTAGCGGGGTACAATGAGCAGTTCTTC.